This record covers a single T cell receptor beta chain. Its antigen remains unidentified. A read error may be the cause here, since a much bigger clone is one base away. PCR was performed a second time for roughly 7 to 11 cycles using a sample-barcoded 5' primer and a J-beta primer mix. One entry per CDR3 protein results from TCRdb running MiXCR on the 5' RACE reads. Of around 900,000 distinct CDR3 sequences detected, around 28% appear once; the ten largest clones hold 15% to 20%. These data originate in a study of blood T cells in healthy people across ages. General study points: Relative to aged donors, long-lived donors carried more naive CD4+ cells and displayed higher diversity.

The CDR3 sequence is 13 residues long. Germline CDR1 is MGHDK and CDR2 is SYGVNS. Each sample used at least 6 million PBMCs. Samples each yielded at least 6 micrograms of total RNA. Sample: blood. The sequence derives from a woman aged 80 or older in good health. The rearrangement links TRBV25-1 to TRBJ2-5; D might be TRBD2 (6 bases). CDR3 coding DNA: TGTGCCGGCAGGTTAGCGGACCAAGAGACCCAGTACTTC. Translation: CAGRLADQETQYF.